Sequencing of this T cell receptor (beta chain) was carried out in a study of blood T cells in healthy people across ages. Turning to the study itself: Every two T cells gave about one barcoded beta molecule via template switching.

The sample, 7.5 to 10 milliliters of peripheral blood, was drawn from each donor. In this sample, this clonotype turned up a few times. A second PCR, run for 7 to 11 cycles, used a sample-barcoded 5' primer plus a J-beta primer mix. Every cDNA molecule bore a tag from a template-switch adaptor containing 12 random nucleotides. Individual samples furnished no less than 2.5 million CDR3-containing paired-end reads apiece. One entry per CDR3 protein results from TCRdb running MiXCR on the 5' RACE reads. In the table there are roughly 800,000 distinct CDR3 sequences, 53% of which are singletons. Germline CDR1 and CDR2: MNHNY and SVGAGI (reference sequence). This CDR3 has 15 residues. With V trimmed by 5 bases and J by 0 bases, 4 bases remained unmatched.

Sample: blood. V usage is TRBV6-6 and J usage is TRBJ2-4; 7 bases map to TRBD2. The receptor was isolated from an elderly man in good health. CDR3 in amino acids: CASSREGLAKNIQYF. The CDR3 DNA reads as TGTGCCAGCAGTAGGGAGGGATTAGCCAAAAACATTCAGTACTTC.